Detailed here is one T cell receptor (beta chain). Its antigen remains unidentified. Base qualities are not recorded, but no much larger clone differs from it by a single base. Every donor was a healthy Caucasian. The sample comes from a study of identical twins (dated by TCRdb to the mid-2010s). With respect to the entire study: To test whether fetal clonotypes persist, the study used deep sequencing on TCR alpha and beta repertoires from monozygotic twins, unrelated adults of various ages, and cord blood. Replicate twin experiments were performed at different times using different library preparation protocols to rule out contamination. The research as a whole found: Invariant T cells such as MAIT and iNKT could partly confound zero-insertion analyses, although diverse VJ usage argued against such confounding for most clonotypes. Out-of-frame TCR alpha sharing in monozygotic twins was systematically underestimated by recombination models, whereas sharing between unrelated individuals was in agreement with the recombination models. Conclusions relied on cross-sectional statistical analysis, since the same donors could not be followed over many years. Out-of-frame TCR alpha sequences shared between twins showed an excess of low generation-probability sequences compared with coincidental sharing between unrelated individuals. In beta out-of-frame sequences, excess twin sharing was weaker, because having fewer shared sequences lowered the signal-to-noise ratio. Abundant cord blood beta clonotypes carried fewer insertions; young adult naive repertoires showed a weaker similar trend, while memory repertoires showed none.

V is cut by 5 bases and J by 5 bases, and the space between the germline ends is 19 bases. From the cysteine through the phenylalanine, the CDR3 covers 14 amino acids. The CDR3 DNA has 42 bases and is translated from base 1. Reading the germline V gene (reference sequence) gives CDR1 DFQATT and CDR2 SNEGSKA. The receptor library was made with 5' RACE. TCRdb records Illumina HiSeq 2000 as the sequencer. Template switching added a universal primer binding site, and the final cDNA carried a unique molecular identifier that allowed TCR cDNA molecules to be counted accurately. Specific primers in the conserved constant-segment region were used to synthesize first-strand cDNA for the TCR alpha and beta chains. To control for contamination, every cDNA library was double barcoded, receiving both a SMART-Mk sample barcode and Illumina barcodes. TruSeq adapter sequences and Illumina sample barcodes were added in two successive PCR steps. Sequencing of the TCR alpha and beta cDNA libraries was done on the Illumina HiSeq platform using custom primers. The source study handled its data this way. Unique molecular identifiers were extracted from raw reads with MiGEC, and CDR3 positions were determined with MiXCR. For each individual, recombination models were inferred using an EM algorithm with the repgenHMM and IGoR tools. The analysis of shared clonotypes was done with the tcR package in R, with sharing normalized by the product of cloneset sizes. Out-of-frame nonproductive sequences were analyzed to study raw recombination free of thymic and clonal selection effects. Using fastp at Q25 and MiXCR, TCRdb reprocessed the public reads and kept productive beta chains. CDR3 protein sequences are deduplicated, and each keeps its most common genes and DNA. None of the V and J calls come from the authors' own analysis; TCRdb made them. For this sample there are some 1,700,000 distinct CDR3 sequences; less than 35% appear just once. The ten largest clones take up roughly 0.3% of the sample.

Sequenced material: cord blood. The chain is assembled from TRBV20-1 and TRBJ2-7; a tentative D call is TRBD2 (6 bases match). The clonotype was recovered from a newborn girl in good health. The sequenced DNA: TGCAGTGCTGACGGGACTCCCGCAACGGACGAGCAGTACTTC. Its protein reads: CSADGTPATDEQYF.